This is a list of T cell receptor beta chains from one sample in a study of blood T cell repertoires in COVID-19. Only in-frame clones appear in the TCRdb table, and some are missing; sequencing was by immunoSEQ multiplex PCR. The table has just over 350,000 clones, around nine tenths seen once. The sample consisted of peripheral blood. The receptor set was obtained from a woman aged 55 to 70 with COVID-19, enrolled during active disease. Each CDR3 is given with its conserved first and last residue.

J gene: TRBJ2-5
V gene: TRBV4-2
CDR3 protein: CASSQGGGEDETQYF

J gene: TRBJ1-4
V gene: TRBV2
CDR3 protein: CASSEAPGGDEKLFF

J gene: TRBJ1-5
V gene: TRBV6-5
CDR3 protein: CASGEGAWSNQPQHF

J gene: TRBJ1-3
V gene: TRBV2
CDR3 protein: CASSGREGKGGNTIYF

J gene: TRBJ2-5
V gene: TRBV3-1/TRBV3-2
CDR3 protein: CASSQLLAGGPETQYF

J gene: TRBJ1-1
V gene: TRBV2
CDR3 protein: CASSYLGTMNTEAFF

J gene: TRBJ1-3
V gene: TRBV3-1/TRBV3-2
CDR3 protein: CASSPIGQAGNTIYF

J gene: TRBJ2-7
V gene: TRBV7-9
CDR3 protein: CASSSRQGAPYEQYF

J gene: TRBJ1-2
V gene: TRBV27
CDR3 protein: CASRGGGSANYGYTF

J gene: TRBJ2-2
V gene: TRBV24-1
CDR3 protein: CATSDSGTGRHTGELFF

J gene: TRBJ2-1
V gene: TRBV27
CDR3 protein: CASKTSGGPPEQFF

J gene: TRBJ2-2
V gene: TRBV29-1
CDR3 protein: CSVLRLGGELFF

J gene: TRBJ2-3
V gene: TRBV19
CDR3 protein: CASSIGDRGDTDTQYF

J gene: TRBJ1-1
V gene: TRBV7-9
CDR3 protein: CASSERQGKNTEAFF

J gene: TRBJ2-3
V gene: TRBV12-5
CDR3 protein: CASGLGLAGAADTQYF

J gene: TRBJ1-2
V gene: TRBV4-2
CDR3 protein: CASSRGTGEDYGYTF

J gene: TRBJ1-2
V gene: TRBV12-5
CDR3 protein: CASGIAPTFGYTF

J gene: TRBJ2-2
V gene: TRBV2
CDR3 protein: CASSGQGRNTGELFF

J gene: TRBJ1-4
V gene: TRBV4-2
CDR3 protein: CASSPGVAITGEKLFF

J gene: TRBJ2-5
V gene: TRBV30
CDR3 protein: CAWTKTGFQETQYF

J gene: TRBJ2-2
V gene: TRBV6-5
CDR3 protein: CASRLRLANTGELFF

J gene: TRBJ2-1
V gene: TRBV6-6
CDR3 protein: CASSARGDEQFF

J gene: TRBJ2-3
V gene: TRBV27
CDR3 protein: CASSLRGDTQYF

J gene: TRBJ1-5
V gene: TRBV7-8
CDR3 protein: CASSPGQVSNQPQHF

J gene: TRBJ2-1
V gene: TRBV18
CDR3 protein: CASSPQRASRRVGNEQFF

J gene: TRBJ1-2
V gene: TRBV11-2
CDR3 protein: CASSQTGTGAYGYTF

J gene: TRBJ2-2
V gene: TRBV24-1
CDR3 protein: CATSEPPGQGTGELFF

J gene: TRBJ1-2
V gene: TRBV18
CDR3 protein: CASSPQGPTQYGYTF

J gene: TRBJ2-1
V gene: TRBV3-1/TRBV3-2
CDR3 protein: CASSPSGSSYNEQFF

J gene: TRBJ2-3
V gene: TRBV13
CDR3 protein: CASSEGAGGTDTQYF

J gene: TRBJ2-3
V gene: TRBV19
CDR3 protein: CASRPQGLADTQYF

J gene: TRBJ1-1
V gene: TRBV9
CDR3 protein: CASNTGSNTEAFF

J gene: TRBJ1-5
V gene: TRBV9
CDR3 protein: CASSPRGSGNQPQHF

J gene: TRBJ2-5
V gene: TRBV7-2
CDR3 protein: CASSLASAGAETQYF

J gene: TRBJ1-5
V gene: TRBV7-9
CDR3 protein: CASSSSGAGTNQPQHF

J gene: TRBJ2-5
V gene: TRBV6-5
CDR3 protein: CASRLTRGWQETQYF

J gene: TRBJ2-1
V gene: TRBV11-2
CDR3 protein: CASSHLRGQGDSNEQFF

J gene: TRBJ2-6
V gene: TRBV19
CDR3 protein: CASWRGSGANVLTF

J gene: TRBJ1-4
V gene: TRBV3-1/TRBV3-2
CDR3 protein: CASSRQGSNEKLFF

J gene: TRBJ1-1
V gene: TRBV7-5
CDR3 protein: CVRSLEEGWGNTEAFF

J gene: TRBJ2-3
V gene: TRBV6-4
CDR3 protein: CASSRDRADTQYF

J gene: TRBJ1-3
V gene: TRBV6-1
CDR3 protein: CASSEGGSGNTIYF

J gene: TRBJ1-1
V gene: TRBV19
CDR3 protein: CASSSGGGKNTEAFF

J gene: TRBJ2-3
V gene: TRBV28
CDR3 protein: CASSLQGASDTQYF

J gene: TRBJ2-7
V gene: TRBV6-5
CDR3 protein: CASSYAGQNYEQYF

J gene: TRBJ1-5
V gene: TRBV7-2
CDR3 protein: CASSLQARQPQHF

J gene: TRBJ1-2
V gene: TRBV7-2
CDR3 protein: CASSLRLGQGFYGYTF

J gene: TRBJ2-1
V gene: TRBV14
CDR3 protein: CASSRKLSGGAVEQFF